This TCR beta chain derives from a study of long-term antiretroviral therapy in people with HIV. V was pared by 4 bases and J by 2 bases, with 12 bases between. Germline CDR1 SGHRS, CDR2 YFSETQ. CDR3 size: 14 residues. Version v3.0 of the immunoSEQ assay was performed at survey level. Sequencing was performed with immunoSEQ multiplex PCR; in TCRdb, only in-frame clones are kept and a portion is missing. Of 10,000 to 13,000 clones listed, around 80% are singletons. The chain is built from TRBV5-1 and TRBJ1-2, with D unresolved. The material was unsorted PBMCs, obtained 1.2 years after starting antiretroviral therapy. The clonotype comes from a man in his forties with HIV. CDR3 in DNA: TGCGCCAGCAGCCCGGACGGGATAAACTATGGCTACACCTTC. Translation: CASSPDGINYGYTF.